These 16 T cell receptor beta chains share one sample of origin, sequenced in a study of blood T cell repertoires in COVID-19 (dated by TCRdb to about 2020). Library construction relied on the immunoSEQ multiplex PCR assay. The table comes from immuneACCESS by way of TCRdb, which keeps in-frame sequences with V and J called. Part of the clones is missing from these tables; in studies checked, under half for an unresolved V gene and the rest for unknown reasons. The sample table shows 200,000 to 250,000 clones, and 85% to 90% are seen once. Around 1.6% of the sample is in the top ten clones. The sequenced material came from PBMCs or T cells enriched from blood (not recorded which). Receptors were obtained from a woman in her forties or fifties who had recovered from COVID-19.

The J gene is TRBJ1-5, the V gene TRBV5-5, with TRBD1 matching 7 bases. Germline V gene lookup returns CDR1 SGHKS and CDR2 YYEKEE (reference sequence). The CDR3 contains 14 residues. V trimming: 4 bases; J trimming: 3 bases; junction bases outside the gene matches: 4. CDR3 amino acids: CASSAGTDNQPQHF. CDR3 bases: TGTGCCAGCAGCGCCGGGACAGACAATCAGCCCCAGCATTTT.

This clone was found once. J is TRBJ2-5 and V is TRBV19, with 9 bases matching TRBD1. The ends lost 4 bases at V and 2 bases at J; junction bases unmatched: 11. CDR1 is LNHDA and CDR2 is SQIVND in the germline V gene (reference sequence). The CDR3 totals 17 residues. The CDR3 DNA follows: TGTGCCAGTAGTACGGACAGGGGCCTGGGAGGGCAAGAGACCCAGTACTTC. Encoded protein: CASSTDRGLGGQETQYF.

The table lists this clone with a few counts. This sequence joins TRBV3-1 (or the pseudogene TRBV3-2) and TRBJ1-2; D unclear. Germline values: CDR1 LGHDT, CDR2 YNNKEL (reference sequence). The V and J ends lost 2 bases and 6 bases respectively, with 19 bases between them. The CDR3 is made up of 16 amino acids. The CDR3 DNA follows: TGTGCCAGCAGCCAAAACCGCCGCCCCGGGAGGCATGGCTACACCTTC. Encoded protein: CASSQNRRPGRHGYTF.

V gene TRBV2 combines with J gene TRBJ2-3; tentative D call: TRBD1 (5 bases). Between the trimmed V and J ends, which lost 4 bases and 0 bases, there was a span of 8 bases. The V gene's germline CDR1 is SNHLY and CDR2 FYNNEI. The CDR3 contains 14 residues. CDR3: CASSGQPSTDTQYF. DNA of the CDR3: TGTGCCAGCAGTGGACAGCCTAGCACAGATACGCAGTATTTT.

The chain links TRBV27 to TRBJ1-1, with 9 bases fitting TRBD1. The CDR3 contains 14 residues. The germline V gene has CDR1 MNHEY and CDR2 SMNVEV (reference sequence). V was pared by 7 bases and J by 1 base, with 4 bases of the junction left unmatched. CDR3 in DNA: TGTGCCAGCAAAAAGGACAGGGGGAACACTGAAGCTTTCTTT. It encodes CASKKDRGNTEAFF.

This sequence joins TRBV6-6 and TRBJ1-1, with 9 positions matching TRBD1. The V segment lost 10 bases and the J segment 5 bases; nucleotides outside the gene matches: 14. Per the germline V gene, CDR1 is MNHNY and CDR2 is SVGAGI (reference sequence). The CDR3 consists of 15 residues. CDR3 DNA sequence: TGTGCCACCACAACCTGGGGACAGGGCGGAACTGAAGCTTTCTTT. Translation: CATTTWGQGGTEAFF.

This clone was observed a single time. The chain joins TRBV15 to TRBJ1-2, with a tentative D call TRBD1 (5 bases). With 5 bases removed from V and 4 bases from J, the gap between germline ends came to 11 bases. The CDR3 is 13 residues long. Germline CDR1 reads LNHNV; CDR2 reads YYDKDF (reference sequence). CDR3: CATSPGGVYGYTF. CDR3 in DNA: TGTGCCACCAGCCCCGGGGGTGTCTATGGCTACACCTTC.

The rearrangement links TRBV30 to TRBJ1-3; D is unresolved. The CDR3 consists of 12 residues. The germline CDR1 and CDR2 sequences are GTSNPN and SVGIG (reference sequence). The V end lost 1 base, the J end lost 7 bases, and 8 bases lay between the germline ends. The CDR3 loop reads CAWSAGFNTIYF. CDR3 nucleotide sequence: TGTGCCTGGAGTGCCGGGTTTAACACCATATATTTT. The entire variable domain, with the rest obtained from reference TRBV30 and TRBJ1-3, is as follows: SQTIHQWPATLVQPVGSPLSLECTVEGTSNPNLYWYRQAAGRGLQLLFYSVGIGQISSEVPQNLSASRPQDRQFILSSKKLLLSDSGFYLCAWSAGFNTIYFGEGSWLTVV.

The chain couples TRBV6-4 to TRBJ2-1, with unresolved D. Germline V gives CDR1 MRHNA, CDR2 SNTAGT. V was cut by 0 bases and J by 6 bases, with 6 bases left in between. The CDR3 extends over 13 amino acids. CDR3 amino acids: CASSDSVGNEQFF. As DNA, the CDR3 is TGTGCCAGCAGTGACTCAGTCGGCAATGAGCAGTTCTTC.

The V and J genes are TRBV7-9 and TRBJ2-1, with a tentative D call TRBD2 (6 bases). V was trimmed by 1 base and J by 10 bases, leaving 14 bases between them. Germline lookup yields CDR1 SEHNR and CDR2 FQNEAQ (reference sequence). CDR3 length: 14 residues. This CDR3 reads CASSLVGGEAEQFF. In DNA, the CDR3 is TGTGCCAGCAGCTTAGTCGGGGGAGAAGCGGAGCAGTTCTTC.

This sequence joins TRBV4-3 and TRBJ2-6; no clear D. V lost 0 bases and J 1 base, leaving 10 bases between the germline ends. Germline V lookup: CDR1 LGHNA, CDR2 YSLEER. The CDR3 covers 17 residues. Written as DNA, the CDR3 is TGCGCCAGCAGCCAAGAGGCCCTCGGGTCTGGGGCCAACGTCCTGACTTTC. Residues: CASSQEALGSGANVLTF.

This chain connects TRBV5-1 to TRBJ2-7; D unresolved. This CDR3 region has 20 residues. Germline V gene sequence: CDR1 SGHRS, CDR2 YFSETQ. Trimming shortened V by 1 base and J by 6 bases, and 32 bases separated the two germline ends. The CDR3 DNA is TGCGCCAGCAGCTTGTTTACCCTGTCCCGTCTTCTGGGCGTATCTTCCGAGCAGTACTTC. Translation: CASSLFTLSRLLGVSSEQYF.

The chain links TRBV7-3 to TRBJ1-4, with unresolved D. The V end was cut by 2 bases, the J end by 7 bases, with 14 bases between. CDR3 length: 15 amino acids. Looked up from germline, CDR1 is SGHTA and CDR2 is FQGTGA. The CDR3 here is CASSLPRSRGEKLFF. In nucleotides, the CDR3 is TGTGCCAGCAGCTTACCCCGCTCCCGGGGTGAAAAACTGTTTTTT.

This clone was recorded only once. The chain employs TRBV4-2 and TRBJ1-3; 7 positions match TRBD1. This CDR3 is 16 amino acids long. Trimming cost V 0 bases and J 1 base; bases outside gene matches: 3. From germline, CDR1 is LGHNA and CDR2 YNFKEQ. In nucleotides, the CDR3 is TGTGCCAGCAGCCAAGAGAGGGGACAGTCTGGAAACACCATATATTTT. Its translation: CASSQERGQSGNTIYF.

The gene calls are TRBV27 and TRBJ1-2, with TRBD1 matching 8 bases. Per the germline V gene, CDR1 is MNHEY and CDR2 is SMNVEV (reference sequence). This CDR3 contains 14 residues. Trimming at V came to 5 bases and at J to 7 bases, leaving 9 bases not matched to a gene. This CDR3 reads CASSTRTGSFGYTF. The CDR3 DNA sequence: TGTGCCAGCAGTACTCGGACAGGGAGTTTTGGCTACACCTTC.

This rearrangement joins TRBV27 to TRBJ1-2; tentatively, D is TRBD1 (6 bases). Trimming left V 7 bases short and J 6 bases short, with 21 bases between. The CDR3 is 15 amino acids. Germline lookup yields CDR1 MNHEY and CDR2 SMNVEV (reference sequence). The CDR3 nucleotides read TGTGCCAGCACCGACCAGCCGGGGGGGCGGGATGGCTACACCTTC. This translates into CASTDQPGGRDGYTF.